This entry lists 15 T cell receptor beta chains sequenced from one sample in a study of blood T cell repertoires in COVID-19. The protocol was immunoSEQ multiplex PCR, while the TCRdb copy is restricted to in-frame clones and leaves out a portion. The repertoire holds approximately 26,000 clones, with almost 95% as singletons. Input material: peripheral blood. The receptors were gathered from a human donor in a cohort sampled during active COVID-19.

The chain has TRBV5-5 and TRBJ2-1; 10 nucleotides agree with TRBD2. Looked up from germline, CDR1 is SGHKS and CDR2 is YYEKEE (reference sequence). The CDR3 is 15 residues long. The ends lost 2 bases at V and 6 bases at J; junction bases unmatched: 5. CDR3 amino acids: CASSFLLAGGNEQFF. CDR3 bases: TGTGCCAGCAGCTTTCTGTTAGCGGGAGGCAATGAGCAGTTCTTC.

The rearrangement links TRBV11-3 to TRBJ2-1, with no clear D. CDR3 size: 16 residues. Trimming pared 0 bases from V and 3 bases from J, leaving 12 bases between. CDR1 and CDR2 (germline): SGHNT, YENEEA. CDR3 loop: CASSLEGSNLYNEQFF. CDR3 nucleotide sequence: TGTGCCAGCAGCTTAGAGGGCAGCAACCTCTACAATGAGCAGTTCTTC. Combining the CDR3 with reference TRBV11-3 and TRBJ2-1 gives the whole variable domain EAGVVQSPRYKIIEKKQPVAFWCNPISGHNTLYWYLQNLGQGPELLIRYENEEAVDDSQLPKDRFSAERLKGVDSTLKIQPAELGDSAVYLCASSLEGSNLYNEQFFGPGTRLTVL.

The chain links TRBV28 to TRBJ1-2, with TRBD1 matching over 10 bases. The V and J ends lost 6 bases and 2 bases, in that order; junction bases with no gene match: 3. The CDR3 runs 14 residues. Germline CDR1 MDHEN, CDR2 SYDVKM. The CDR3 nucleotides are TGTGCCAGCAGGACAGGGGGCTCGAACTATGGCTACACCTTC. It is translated as CASRTGGSNYGYTF.

The chain links TRBV6-4 to TRBJ1-1; 10 bases match TRBD1. Germline loops: CDR1 MRHNA, CDR2 SNTAGT. This CDR3 is built from 13 residues. The ends lost 4 bases at V and 5 bases at J; junction bases unmatched: 1. The CDR3 DNA sequence: TGTGCCAGCAGTGGGGACAGGGGAACTGAAGCTTTCTTT. This encodes CASSGDRGTEAFF.

The chain recombines TRBV3-1 (or the pseudogene TRBV3-2) with TRBJ1-1; D uncertain. Trimming removed 2 bases from V and 0 bases from J, with 7 bases in between. This CDR3 comprises 14 residues. Germline V lookup: CDR1 LGHDT, CDR2 YNNKEL (reference sequence). CDR3 protein: CASSQTVMNTEAFF. The DNA for the CDR3 is TGTGCCAGCAGCCAAACAGTCATGAACACTGAAGCTTTCTTT.

This sequence joins TRBV7-9 and TRBJ1-1; 12 nucleotides match TRBD1. There are 13 residues in the CDR3. CDR1 and CDR2 from the germline V gene are SEHNR and FQNEAQ (reference sequence). The junction had 1 base not matched to a gene; V was cut back by 3 bases and J by 8 bases. The CDR3 nucleotides read TGTGCCAGCAGCTTGGGGACAGGGGGCGAAGCTTTCTTT. It specifies CASSLGTGGEAFF.

The chain recombines TRBV3-1 (or the pseudogene TRBV3-2) with TRBJ2-7; 7 bases are shared with TRBD1. Germline lookup yields CDR1 LGHDT and CDR2 YNNKEL (reference sequence). With V trimmed by 4 bases and J by 7 bases, 10 bases remained unmatched. The CDR3 is 14 residues long. Written as DNA, the CDR3 is TGTGCCAGCAGCCCTTGGGACAGCCTAGGGGAGCAGTACTTC. Translation gives CASSPWDSLGEQYF.

The chain joins TRBV7-2 to TRBJ2-3, with D tentatively TRBD1 (5 bases). From germline, CDR1 is SGHTA and CDR2 FQGNSA. V lost 1 base and J 3 bases, leaving 11 bases between the germline ends. This CDR3 spans 15 amino acids. The CDR3 bases are TGTGCCAGCAGCTTAGGTTCAGGGTTTACAGATACGCAGTATTTT. It translates to CASSLGSGFTDTQYF. The full variable domain, completed using reference TRBV7-2 and TRBJ2-3, is GAGVSQSPSNKVTEKGKDVELRCDPISGHTALYWYRQSLGQGLEFLIYFQGNSAPDKSGLPSDRFSAERTGGSVSTLTIQRTQQEDSAVYLCASSLGSGFTDTQYFGPGTRLTVL.

The chain recombines TRBV11-2 with TRBJ2-1; 11 nucleotides match TRBD2. Germline CDR1 SGHAT, CDR2 FQNNGV. V lost 3 bases to trimming and J lost 5 bases; unmatched junction nucleotides: 3. The CDR3 runs 15 residues. CDR3 sequence (DNA): TGTGCCAGCAGCTTTCCGGGACTAGCGGACAATGAGCAGTTCTTC. Amino acid sequence: CASSFPGLADNEQFF.

This chain links TRBV6-6 with TRBJ1-1, with 11 bases matching TRBD1. J gave up 7 bases and V 5 bases, and 9 bases lay outside the gene matches. The CDR3 sequence is 15 residues long. Germline CDR1 and CDR2: MNHNY and SVGAGI (reference sequence). The CDR3 loop reads CASSRPGTGGGEAFF. The CDR3 nucleotides read TGTGCCAGCAGTCGACCCGGGACAGGGGGAGGTGAAGCTTTCTTT.

In its sample, this clone was seen once. The rearrangement joins TRBV5-4 to TRBJ2-1; 9 nucleotides match TRBD2. The CDR3 contains 16 residues. Looked up from germline, CDR1 is SGHNT and CDR2 is YYREEE (reference sequence). The V and J ends lost 0 bases and 5 bases, in that order; junction bases with no gene match: 6. The CDR3 DNA sequence: TGTGCCAGCAGCTTGGGGGCAGCGGGAGGTCACAATGAGCAGTTCTTC. Translated, it gives CASSLGAAGGHNEQFF.

V gene TRBV5-1 combines with J gene TRBJ1-1, with a tentative D call TRBD1 (6 bases). The V gene lost 4 bases and the J gene lost 7 bases, with 14 bases spanning the gap. The CDR3 is made up of 13 amino acids. Germline V gives CDR1 SGHRS, CDR2 YFSETQ. CDR3 in amino acids: CASSPPGAYEAFF. CDR3 sequence (DNA): TGCGCCAGCAGCCCGCCAGGGGCATATGAAGCTTTCTTT.

This clone was seen a single time. The chain links TRBV19 to TRBJ2-1, with 10 bases aligning to TRBD2. Germline V gives CDR1 LNHDA, CDR2 SQIVND (reference sequence). V shed 6 bases and J 6 bases; nucleotides not matched to a gene: 14. CDR3 length equals 17 residues. The CDR3 sequence is CASSPTSGPHSGNEQFF. DNA for the CDR3: TGTGCCAGTAGCCCGACTAGCGGGCCACACTCCGGCAATGAGCAGTTCTTC. Full variable domain (missing parts from reference TRBV19 and TRBJ2-1): DGGITQSPKYLFRKEGQNVTLSCEQNLNHDAMYWYRQDPGQGLRLIYYSQIVNDFQKGDIAEGYSVSREKKESFPLTVTSAQKNPTAFYLCASSPTSGPHSGNEQFFGPGTRLTVL.

The chain links TRBV7-9 to TRBJ1-1; no clear D. CDR1 SEHNR and CDR2 FQNEAQ come from the germline V gene (reference sequence). Trimming cost V 5 bases and J 0 bases, with 10 bases left between them. The CDR3 length is 14 residues. The CDR3 nucleotides are TGTGCCAGCAGCCCGGAGAACATGAACACTGAAGCTTTCTTT. Translated: CASSPENMNTEAFF.

The rearrangement joins TRBV7-2 to TRBJ1-2, with 7 bases fitting TRBD1. The CDR3 runs 15 residues. With 5 bases clipped from V and 4 bases from J, the junction kept 10 bases outside the gene matches. Germline V CDR1 and CDR2: SGHTA, FQGNSA. The CDR3 nucleotides are TGTGCCAGCAGCCCCTACCCTGGACAGGTCTATGGCTACACCTTC. Amino acids: CASSPYPGQVYGYTF.